This TCR beta chain is drawn from a study of identical twins (dated by TCRdb to 2016 to 2018). Some background on the complete study: To test whether fetal clonotypes persist, this study deep-sequenced TCR alpha and beta repertoires from monozygotic twins, from unrelated adults of various ages, and from cord blood. Replicate twin experiments were performed at different times using different library preparation protocols to rule out contamination. General findings and caveats noted by the study authors: Invariant T cells such as MAIT and iNKT could partly confound zero-insertion analyses, though diverse VJ usage argued against this for most clonotypes. Excess twin sharing in beta out-of-frame sequences was weaker because fewer shared sequences lowered the signal-to-noise ratio. Compared with coincidental sharing between unrelated individuals, out-of-frame TCR alpha sequences shared between twins showed an excess of sequences with low generation probability. Abundant cord blood beta clonotypes had fewer insertions, young adult naive repertoires showed a similar but weaker trend, and memory repertoires showed no such trend. Conclusions relied on cross-sectional statistical analysis, since the same donors could not be followed over many years. Out-of-frame TCR alpha sharing in monozygotic twins was systematically underestimated by recombination models, whereas sharing between unrelated individuals was in agreement with the recombination models.

Receptors were amplified or captured by 5' RACE. Sequencing was performed on an Illumina HiSeq 2000. Template switching added a universal primer binding site, and the final cDNA carried a unique molecular identifier that allowed TCR cDNA molecules to be counted accurately. First-strand cDNA for TCR alpha and beta chains was synthesized from specific primers in the conserved constant-segment region. To control for contamination, every cDNA library was double barcoded, receiving both a SMART-Mk sample barcode and Illumina barcodes. TruSeq adapter sequences and Illumina sample barcodes were added in two successive PCR steps. The TCR alpha and beta cDNA libraries were sequenced on the Illumina HiSeq platform using custom primers. Processing in the source paper ran as follows. Raw reads were processed with MiGEC to extract unique molecular identifiers, and MiXCR was used to determine CDR3 positions. For each individual, recombination models were inferred using an EM algorithm with the repgenHMM and IGoR tools. The analysis of shared clonotypes was done with the tcR package in R, with sharing normalized by the product of cloneset sizes. Out-of-frame nonproductive sequences were analyzed to study raw recombination free of thymic and clonal selection effects. TCRdb cleaned the public reads at Q25 with fastp, built clones with MiXCR and kept in-frame beta chains. Merged by CDR3 protein, the rows form single entries marked with the most common genes and DNA. What appears here as the V and J calls and clone size reflects TCRdb's work, not the paper's. The sample includes 470,000 or so distinct CDR3 sequences, with 20% to 25% observed a single time. Around 3% of the sample comes from the top ten.

To note about this clonotype: What antigen it recognizes has not been identified. Per-base qualities were not stored, and no clone one base away is much larger.

Only healthy Caucasian donors were included. The twin cohort comprised three pairs of female monozygotic twins, all aged roughly 18 to 30 years. CD4+ and CD8+ T cell populations were isolated with positive isolation kits from Invitrogen. Separately, the same data were catalogued under a study of T cells expressing NK-cell markers. Looking at the second paper: Three sorted T-cell subsets (CD3+CD56+NKG2C+, CD3+CD56+NKG2C- and CD3+CD56-NKG2C+) from under 10 donors had their TCR beta-chain repertoires profiled. Of the eight sequenced donors, seven were found to be HCMV-seropositive and one was found to be HCMV-seronegative. In several experiments an anti-gammadeltaTCR antibody was added to restrict sorting to alphabetaTCR-expressing T cells. In more than five donors, the dominant CD3+CD56+NKG2C+ clonotypes were found to rank among the top 10 CD8+ clonotypes and to make up about 1.0-7.0% of CD8+ T cells. Those dominant clonotypes were again the most abundant among CD3+CD56-NKG2C+ cells in a few donors, at about 28.3-65%. Whether the expanded NKG2C-expressing T cell clones were specific for HCMV antigens remained unclear. Randomly selected healthy volunteers, three men and five women, were used as the eight sequenced donors. A commercial ELISA kit detecting HCMV-specific IgG in serum was used to determine HCMV serostatus. MIGEC was used to demultiplex reads and group the reads by UMI, and MiTCR was used to assemble and quantify clonotypes. To exclude erroneous sequences, any TCR cDNA sequence not supported by at least two reads was discarded. The tcR package was used for downstream repertoire analysis, and clonotypes were matched between fractions using CDR3 nucleotide sequence together with V segment. VDJmatch was used to annotate antigen specificity against VDJdb, with one amino acid substitution in CDR3 permitted.

Sequencing was done on a sample of CD4+ T cells sorted from blood. The clonotype was recovered from a woman aged 18-29 years in good health.

For the CDR3, the sequence is CASSFARGRYGYTF. The DNA sequence reads TGTGCCAGCAGCTTCGCAAGGGGTAGATATGGCTACACCTTC. Rearrangement joined TRBV3-1 to TRBJ1-2; TRBD1 is possibly the D segment (5 matching bases). From its cysteine to its phenylalanine, the CDR3 spans 14 amino acids. The DNA shown is the 42-base CDR3, in frame from base 1. CDR1 and CDR2 are read off the germline V gene (reference sequence) as LGHDT and YNNKEL. V is cut by 5 bases and J by 5 bases, and the space between the germline ends is 15 bases.